Given below is one TCR beta chain in context. Followed longitudinally, the Seattle patients had been enrolled during active infection. This record belongs to a study of blood T cell repertoires in COVID-19. Study-wide context: Acute and convalescent COVID-19 samples came from the United States, Italy and Spain. From T cells, B-cell-depleted T cells, or PBMCs came the material, which was cDNA or gDNA.

Germline V gene data show CDR1 as SQVTM and CDR2 as ANQGSEA. Trimming left V 2 bases short and J 2 bases short, with 9 bases between. CDR3 size: 13 residues. In the original workflow: How many nucleated cells were present was estimated from reference gene primer amplification. TCRdb's table, derived via immunoSEQ multiplex PCR, lists solely in-frame clones and lacks some. V, J and clone size are taken as reported in that table, and D and trimming were inferred from the DNA itself. This sample carries around 430,000 clones, about 91% of them seen once, and the ten largest clones take roughly 12%. Material for sequencing was peripheral blood. V and J are TRBV29-1 and TRBJ1-1, with D possibly matching TRBD1 (6 bases). The TCR was taken from a woman aged 50 to 60 with COVID-19, enrolled during active disease. Written as DNA, the CDR3 is TGCAGCGTTGAAAGGGGGTACAACACTGAAGCTTTCTTT. This gives the protein CSVERGYNTEAFF.